The 23 T cell receptor beta chains in this list originate from one sample, sequenced in a study of cytomegalovirus exposure and HLA in healthy donors. 60 Vbeta and 13 Jbeta primers were used in PCR. Sequencing used immunoSEQ multiplex PCR; TCRdb keeps in-frame clones, though not all of them. This sample has approximately 220,000 clones, with roughly 85% found just once. Sequences were obtained from PBMCs. Receptors originate from a man between 18 and 29 years old in good health and CMV-seronegative.

The gene calls are TRBV30 and TRBJ2-7, with D tentatively TRBD2 (5 bases). Trimming left V 0 bases short and J 6 bases short, with 15 bases between. This CDR3 spans 14 amino acids. Germline CDR1 and CDR2: GTSNPN and SVGIG (reference sequence). The CDR3: CAWSVQLTAGEQYF. The CDR3, as DNA: TGTGCCTGGAGTGTACAACTGACGGCGGGCGAGCAGTACTTC. Filled out from reference TRBV30 and TRBJ2-7, the complete variable domain reads SQTIHQWPATLVQPVGSPLSLECTVEGTSNPNLYWYRQAAGRGLQLLFYSVGIGQISSEVPQNLSASRPQDRQFILSSKKLLLSDSGFYLCAWSVQLTAGEQYFGPGTRLTVT.

This CDR3 reads CASSQDPGQGVYGYTF. The CDR3 region has the DNA TGTGCCAGCAGCCAAGATCCTGGGCAGGGGGTCTATGGCTACACCTTC. The J gene is TRBJ1-2, the V gene TRBV4-2; TRBD1 matches 7 bases. V was clipped by 0 bases and J by 4 bases; unmatched bases: 8. The CDR3 totals 16 residues. Per the germline V gene, CDR1 is LGHNA and CDR2 is YNFKEQ.

The chain recombines TRBV7-9 with TRBJ2-3; TRBD2 agrees at 16 bases. V trimming: 3 bases; J trimming: 0 bases; junction bases outside the gene matches: 6. CDR1 is SEHNR, CDR2 FQNEAQ, per germline (reference sequence). This CDR3 spans 19 amino acids. The CDR3 sequence is CASSLPGTSGGASTDTQYF. The CDR3 DNA sequence: TGTGCCAGCAGCTTGCCCGGGACTAGCGGGGGGGCTAGCACAGATACGCAGTATTTT.

The chain uses TRBV7-2 and TRBJ2-7; possibly TRBD1 for D (7 bases). From germline, CDR1 is SGHTA and CDR2 FQGNSA. Trimming removed 5 bases from V and 7 bases from J, with 18 bases in between. The CDR3 runs 14 residues. For the CDR3, the DNA is TGTGCCAGCAGCCGAAGGCAGGGGGGTGGAGAGCAGTACTTC. The encoded protein is CASSRRQGGGEQYF.

The chain carries TRBV30 and TRBJ2-5; weak D call: TRBD1 (5 bases). CDR3 length: 12 residues. V lost 0 bases and J 3 bases, leaving 5 bases between the germline ends. The germline gives CDR1 GTSNPN, CDR2 SVGIG (reference sequence). CDR3 bases: TGTGCCTGGAGTGTACAGGAAGAGACCCAGTACTTC. Its protein product is CAWSVQEETQYF.

This chain connects TRBV6-4 to TRBJ2-2, with a tentative D call TRBD2 (5 bases). V was pared by 6 bases and J by 2 bases, with 13 bases between. CDR1 is MRHNA, CDR2 SNTAGT, per germline. There are 15 residues in the CDR3. CDR3 amino acids: CASSVSGLNTGELFF. In DNA form, the CDR3 reads TGTGCCAGCAGCGTCTCCGGACTCAACACCGGGGAGCTGTTTTTT.

The rearrangement joins TRBV29-1 to TRBJ2-1; TRBD1 is a possible D gene (5 bases). The germline CDR1 and CDR2 sequences are SQVTM and ANQGSEA. Trimming took off 4 bases at V and 4 bases at J, with 11 bases between the two ends. This CDR3 contains 13 residues. The CDR3 reads CSVVGATYNEQFF. The CDR3 DNA reads as TGCAGCGTTGTAGGGGCAACTTACAATGAGCAGTTCTTC.

The J gene is TRBJ2-7, the V gene TRBV2; 8 nucleotides agree with TRBD1. V lost 11 bases to trimming and J lost 6 bases; unmatched junction nucleotides: 9. The germline CDR1 and CDR2 sequences are SNHLY and FYNNEI. There are 12 residues in the CDR3. Written as DNA, the CDR3 is TGTGCCGTACGAGGACAGGGTACCGAGCAGTACTTC. It translates to CAVRGQGTEQYF.

The chain combines TRBV19 with TRBJ2-3; D might be TRBD1 (6 bases). The CDR3 has 13 amino acids. From germline, CDR1 is LNHDA and CDR2 SQIVND (reference sequence). V was shortened by 10 bases and J by 1 base, with 12 bases between the two germline ends. Here the CDR3 reads CATNRARTDTQYF. The CDR3 DNA reads as TGTGCCACCAACAGGGCCCGCACAGATACGCAGTATTTT.

Concerning this clone itself: The junction departs from the called germline gene at one end, perhaps through a read error. The rearrangement joins TRBV7-7 to TRBJ2-1, with TRBD1 identical over 7 bases. The germline V gene has CDR1 SSHAT and CDR2 FNYEAQ (reference sequence). The CDR3 loop spans 15 amino acids. DNA for the CDR3: TGTGCTAGCAGCTTATCGCCCGAGGGGGCCAATGAGCAGTTCTTC. Residues: CASSLSPEGANEQFF.

The chain employs TRBV19 and TRBJ1-1, with 11 bases identical to TRBD1. The CDR3 covers 16 residues. Germline loops: CDR1 LNHDA, CDR2 SQIVND (reference sequence). V shed 3 bases and J 5 bases; nucleotides not matched to a gene: 8. CDR3 sequence: CASSMGQGVWLTEAFF. The CDR3 coding sequence is TGTGCCAGTAGTATGGGACAGGGGGTTTGGTTGACTGAAGCTTTCTTT.

The gene calls are TRBV7-3 and TRBJ2-5; D is possibly TRBD2 (5 bases). The V end lost 1 base, the J end lost 5 bases, and 11 bases lay between the germline ends. The length of the CDR3 is 14 residues. The germline gives CDR1 SGHTA, CDR2 FQGTGA. The CDR3 reads CASSLNGMEETQYF. The CDR3, as DNA: TGTGCCAGCAGCTTAAACGGGATGGAGGAGACCCAGTACTTC. The full variable domain, completed using reference TRBV7-3 and TRBJ2-5, is GAGVSQTPSNKVTEKGKYVELRCDPISGHTALYWYRQSLGQGPEFLIYFQGTGAADDSGLPNDRFFAVRPEGSVSTLKIQRTERGDSAVYLCASSLNGMEETQYFGPGTRLLVL.

On this clone: The same CDR3 can be traced to other DNA sequences in this sample. The chain combines TRBV27 with TRBJ2-5; no firm D call. The V end lost 5 bases, the J end lost 0 bases, and 7 bases lay between the germline ends. The CDR3 is 13 residues long. The germline V gene encodes CDR1 MNHEY and CDR2 SMNVEV (reference sequence). Here the CDR3 reads CASSTGYQETQYF. The CDR3 nucleotides are TGTGCCAGCAGTACCGGGTACCAAGAGACCCAGTACTTC.

V gene TRBV5-6 combines with J gene TRBJ1-3; D remains unclear. V lost 2 bases and J lost 0, with 12 bases in between. The CDR3 is made up of 16 amino acids. Germline loops: CDR1 SGHDT, CDR2 YYEEEE. The CDR3 sequence is CASSFWAIYSGNTIYF. The CDR3 DNA reads as TGTGCCAGCAGCTTCTGGGCAATTTACTCTGGAAACACCATATATTTT.

The V and J genes are TRBV2 and TRBJ2-3, with TRBD2 identical over 14 bases. Germline V gene sequence: CDR1 SNHLY, CDR2 FYNNEI. The CDR3 is 21 amino acids. J was trimmed by 4 bases and V by 4 bases; bases with no gene match: 19. The DNA for the CDR3 is TGTGCCAGCAGTGGGGGGCCTACCGGGACTAGCGGGAGTCACCACCCAGATACGCAGTATTTT. Protein: CASSGGPTGTSGSHHPDTQYF.

The rearrangement links TRBV5-4 to TRBJ2-2, with 7 positions matching TRBD2. Germline V gene lookup returns CDR1 SGHNT and CDR2 YYREEE (reference sequence). The J segment lost 4 bases and the V segment lost 4 bases, leaving 13 bases of the junction unmatched. The CDR3 is 17 amino acids. The CDR3 nucleotides read TGTGCCAGCAGCCGGGAGGTCCTAGGTGATACCACCGGGGAGCTGTTTTTT. It codes for CASSREVLGDTTGELFF. Drawing the rest from reference TRBV5-4 and TRBJ2-2, the complete variable domain is ETGVTQSPTHLIKTRGQQVTLRCSSQSGHNTVSWYQQALGQGPQFIFQYYREEENGRGNFPPRFSGLQFPNYSSELNVNALELDDSALYLCASSREVLGDTTGELFFGEGSRLTVL.

This clone was seen more than once but under ten times. Additional DNA sequences in this sample encode the identical CDR3. The V and J genes are TRBV6-4 and TRBJ2-1; 12 bases align to TRBD1. After removal of 6 bases from V and 8 bases from J, the junction contained 2 bases not matched to a gene. The CDR3 is 13 amino acids. Germline-derived CDR1 and CDR2 are MRHNA and SNTAGT. The CDR3, as DNA: TGTGCCAGCAGGGGACAGGGGGCGGATGAGCAGTTCTTC. Translation gives CASRGQGADEQFF.

This chain links TRBV2 with TRBJ1-2; D perhaps matches TRBD1 (6 bases). CDR1 and CDR2 from the germline V gene are SNHLY and FYNNEI. This CDR3 has 12 amino acids. V dropped 5 bases and J dropped 8 bases, with 12 bases sitting between them. CDR3 sequence (DNA): TGTGCCAGCAGTCGGGACAACCTAGGCTACACCTTC. Protein product: CASSRDNLGYTF.

V usage is TRBV2 and J usage is TRBJ1-2; a weak D match, TRBD1 (5 bases). CDR1 is SNHLY, CDR2 FYNNEI, per germline. The V end was cut by 2 bases, the J end by 7 bases, with 14 bases between. The CDR3 spans 14 residues. The CDR3 DNA sequence: TGTGCCAGCAGTGAATTTCAGGGAAGAGGTGGCTACACCTTC. It is translated as CASSEFQGRGGYTF.

V gene TRBV19 combines with J gene TRBJ1-2, with D possibly being TRBD1 (6 bases). Per germline, CDR1 LNHDA and CDR2 SQIVND (reference sequence). Trimming took off 3 bases at V and 6 bases at J, with 14 bases between the two ends. This CDR3 is 14 amino acids long. CDR3 protein: CASSIPRQANGYTF. The CDR3 DNA sequence: TGTGCCAGTAGTATCCCCAGACAGGCAAATGGCTACACCTTC.

This clone has only one observation. The chain joins TRBV7-6 to TRBJ2-7, with 7 bases identical to TRBD2. Germline V gives CDR1 SGHVS, CDR2 FNYEAQ. The trim removed 1 base at V and 3 bases at J, leaving 6 bases unmatched. The CDR3 loop spans 15 amino acids. The CDR3 DNA is TGTGCCAGCAGCTTAGAGGCTAGCGGTGGCTACGAGCAGTACTTC. This translates into CASSLEASGGYEQYF.

The chain has TRBV7-3 and TRBJ1-3, with TRBD1 matching over 8 bases. CDR3 length equals 14 residues. Per the germline V gene, CDR1 is SGHTA and CDR2 is FQGTGA. Trimming took 5 bases from V and 4 from J; bases not matched to a gene: 4. The CDR3 DNA is TGTGCCAGCAGCCCCGGGACAGGAGGAAACACCATATATTTT. Translated, it gives CASSPGTGGNTIYF.

This chain joins TRBV11-3 and TRBJ1-1, with 8 bases matching TRBD1. The V gene's germline CDR1 is SGHNT and CDR2 YENEEA. The CDR3 runs 14 residues. V lost 3 bases and J lost 2; bases outside the gene matches: 2. CDR3 coding DNA: TGTGCCAGCAGCTTTACAGGGGGTAACACTGAAGCTTTCTTT. This sequence encodes CASSFTGGNTEAFF.